Shown below are 9 T cell receptor beta chains from a single sample sequenced in a study of blood T cell repertoires in COVID-19. The method was immunoSEQ multiplex PCR; TCRdb's version includes in-frame clones alone and lacks a portion of them. The sample has around 140,000 clones; approximately 83% are singletons. The specimen was peripheral blood. The receptors stem from a woman in her sixties with acute or convalescent COVID-19.

The chain carries TRBV6-2 or TRBV6-3 and TRBJ2-7; 14 bases align to TRBD2. The CDR3 has 17 residues. Germline-derived CDR1 and CDR2 are MNHEY and SVGEGT. J gave up 3 bases and V 2 bases, and 6 bases lay outside the gene matches. The CDR3 sequence is CASSYGRLAGGSYEQYF. For the CDR3, the DNA is TGTGCCAGCAGTTACGGGCGACTAGCGGGAGGGAGCTACGAGCAGTACTTC.

J is TRBJ2-1 and V is TRBV7-8, with 9 bases matching TRBD2. With V trimmed by 6 bases and J by 4 bases, 4 bases remained unmatched. Germline CDR1 and CDR2: SGHVS and FQNEAQ. CDR3 length: 14 amino acids. CDR3 sequence: CASRREGTYNEQFF. The CDR3 nucleotides are TGTGCCAGCAGGCGGGAGGGAACTTACAATGAGCAGTTCTTC.

In this sample, this clone turned up once. V usage is TRBV4-1 and J usage is TRBJ2-3; 7 bases map to TRBD1. The CDR3 is 16 amino acids. V shed 0 bases, J shed 2 bases, and the junction held 5 bases outside the gene matches. Germline lookup yields CDR1 MGHRA and CDR2 YSYEKL. The CDR3 region has the DNA TGCGCCAGCAGCCAAGAGACAGGGTTTTACACAGATACGCAGTATTTT. Amino acids: CASSQETGFYTDTQYF.

The V and J genes are TRBV29-1 and TRBJ1-2; 8 nucleotides align to TRBD1. Trimming at V came to 6 bases and at J to 4 bases, leaving 10 bases not matched to a gene. CDR1 and CDR2 (germline): SQVTM, ANQGSEA. This CDR3 contains 14 residues. The CDR3 DNA reads as TGCAGCGTGGGCCCACAGGGGGGCGTCTATGGCTACACCTTC. This translates into CSVGPQGGVYGYTF.

The chain uses TRBV7-2 and TRBJ2-1, with TRBD2 matching 10 bases. J gave up 4 bases and V 5 bases, and 5 bases lay outside the gene matches. The germline V gene encodes CDR1 SGHTA and CDR2 FQGNSA. CDR3 length: 15 amino acids. The CDR3 loop reads CASSLVAGGYNEQFF. The CDR3 nucleotides read TGTGCCAGCAGCCTTGTAGCGGGAGGTTACAATGAGCAGTTCTTC.

The chain employs TRBV15 and TRBJ1-5; D gene uncertain. This CDR3 spans 12 amino acids. The germline V gene has CDR1 LNHNV and CDR2 YYDKDF (reference sequence). V was cut by 8 bases and J by 5 bases, with 10 bases left in between. CDR3 sequence (DNA): TGTGCCACCGGGCTCCCGGATCAGCCCCAGCATTTT. It is translated as CATGLPDQPQHF.

The chain couples TRBV12-3 or TRBV12-4 to TRBJ1-6; D is possibly TRBD1 (5 bases). This CDR3 comprises 13 residues. V was clipped by 5 bases and J by 7 bases, with 9 bases between them. The CDR3 DNA is TGTGCCAGCAGTATACCAGGGAATTCACCCCTCCACTTT. Protein sequence: CASSIPGNSPLHF.

The chain uses TRBV11-3 and TRBJ2-4; 11 bases align to TRBD1. The V and J ends lost 5 bases and 3 bases, in that order; junction bases with no gene match: 3. CDR1 and CDR2 from the germline V gene are SGHNT and YENEEA. This CDR3 spans 15 amino acids. The CDR3 loop is CASSLGQGDKNIQYF. The CDR3 DNA sequence: TGTGCCAGCAGCCTGGGACAGGGGGACAAAAACATTCAGTACTTC.

The chain recombines TRBV6-5 with TRBJ1-6, with D tentatively TRBD1 (6 bases). Deletions cut 6 bases from V and 4 bases from J, with 10 bases between. The CDR3 contains 14 residues. Per the germline V gene, CDR1 is MNHEY and CDR2 is SVGAGI. The CDR3: CASRDSSYNSPLHF. CDR3 nucleotide sequence: TGTGCCAGCAGGGACAGTTCTTATAATTCACCCCTCCACTTT.